These 31 T cell receptor beta chains were all obtained from the same sample, sequenced in a study of blood T cell repertoires in COVID-19. The table came from immunoSEQ multiplex PCR; TCRdb's copy has only in-frame clones and leaves some out. The sample yields around 200,000 clones, roughly 87% seen once. The sample consisted of peripheral blood. These receptor sequences come from a man between 35 and 55 years old with active or convalescent COVID-19.

The rearrangement uses TRBV7-6 and TRBJ1-1; a possible D gene is TRBD1 (5 bases). CDR1 is SGHVS and CDR2 is FNYEAQ in the germline V gene. CDR3 size: 13 residues. The V end was cut by 5 bases, the J end by 2 bases, with 9 bases between. The CDR3 nucleotides are TGTGCCAGCAGCGCGACAGAAAACACTGAAGCTTTCTTT. Translating gives CASSATENTEAFF.

The genes are TRBV29-1 and TRBJ2-2; 7 bases are a match to TRBD1. The V segment lost 7 bases and the J segment 4 bases; nucleotides outside the gene matches: 9. This CDR3 is 14 amino acids long. Germline CDR1 is SQVTM and CDR2 is ANQGSEA. The CDR3 nucleotides read TGCAGCGGACTATCGACAGGGTCCACCGGGGAGCTGTTTTTT. Its protein is CSGLSTGSTGELFF.

This clone turned up a few times. This chain uses TRBV11-2 with TRBJ2-4, with 10 bases identical to TRBD1. The CDR3 is made up of 15 amino acids. V was clipped by 3 bases and J by 3 bases; unmatched bases: 2. Germline V gives CDR1 SGHAT, CDR2 FQNNGV. CDR3 sequence: CASSLGTGDKNIQYF. The CDR3 DNA is TGTGCCAGCAGCTTGGGGACAGGGGACAAAAACATTCAGTACTTC.

The chain couples TRBV7-3 to TRBJ2-2; perhaps TRBD1 as D (5 bases). The germline gives CDR1 SGHTA, CDR2 FQGTGA. The CDR3 totals 15 residues. Trimming stripped 3 bases from V and 0 bases from J, with 8 bases between. Written as DNA, the CDR3 is TGTGCCAGCAGCTTCTCAGGGACGAACACCGGGGAGCTGTTTTTT. It yields the protein CASSFSGTNTGELFF.

The chain recombines TRBV30 with TRBJ2-1; no definite D call. V lost 2 bases and J lost 4, with 9 bases in between. The CDR3 loop spans 13 amino acids. The germline gives CDR1 GTSNPN, CDR2 SVGIG (reference sequence). CDR3 loop: CAWSPGRYNEQFF. The CDR3 DNA reads as TGTGCCTGGAGTCCGGGTCGGTACAATGAGCAGTTCTTC.

The chain uses TRBV28 and TRBJ1-2; the D gene is possibly TRBD1 (5 bases). Germline V CDR1 and CDR2: MDHEN, SYDVKM. The CDR3 contains 13 residues. V lost 3 bases and J 2 bases, leaving 7 bases between the germline ends. CDR3 in amino acids: CASSFTGNYGYTF. CDR3 in DNA: TGTGCCAGCAGTTTTACAGGCAACTATGGCTACACCTTC.

The chain recombines TRBV28 with TRBJ1-1, with D perhaps matching TRBD1 (5 bases). CDR1 and CDR2 (germline): MDHEN, SYDVKM. The CDR3 runs to 15 residues. Trimming left V 0 bases short and J 1 base short, with 9 bases between. CDR3 loop: CASSLWGRENTEAFF. As DNA, the CDR3 is TGTGCCAGCAGTTTATGGGGCAGGGAGAACACTGAAGCTTTCTTT. Full variable domain (outside the CDR3, taken from reference TRBV28 and TRBJ1-1): DVKVTQSSRYLVKRTGEKVFLECVQDMDHENMFWYRQDPGLGLRLIYFSYDVKMKEKGDIPEGYSVSREKKERFSLILESASTNQTSMYLCASSLWGRENTEAFFGQGTRLTVV.

The chain is built from TRBV28 and TRBJ1-4; possible D gene TRBD1, 5 bases. V shed 7 bases and J shed 5 bases, with 14 bases lying between them. The CDR3 totals 14 residues. The germline V gene encodes CDR1 MDHEN and CDR2 SYDVKM. CDR3 coding DNA: TGTGCCAGCACCCCCCCCGGGGGGAATGAAAAACTGTTTTTT. This gives the protein CASTPPGGNEKLFF.

The chain employs TRBV3-1 (or the pseudogene TRBV3-2) and TRBJ1-2, with D tentatively TRBD1 (6 bases). The germline CDR1 and CDR2 sequences are LGHDT and YNNKEL (reference sequence). Trimming removed 1 base at V and 4 bases at J, with 16 bases between. The CDR3 extends over 16 amino acids. The DNA for the CDR3 is TGTGCCAGCAGCCAAGCCCCCGGGACACTCTCCTATGGCTACACCTTC. This encodes CASSQAPGTLSYGYTF.

V is TRBV10-2 and J is TRBJ2-7; TRBD1 aligns across 10 bases. The CDR3 covers 15 residues. J was trimmed by 5 bases and V by 6 bases; bases with no gene match: 10. From germline, CDR1 is WSHSY and CDR2 SAAADI. As DNA, the CDR3 is TGCGCCAGCAGATCCTCCCCCGGGACAGGGGACGAGCAGTACTTC. Translation gives CASRSSPGTGDEQYF.

The V and J genes are TRBV5-8 and TRBJ2-6; D perhaps matches TRBD1 (5 bases). The CDR3 is made up of 16 amino acids. Trimming left V 3 bases short and J 4 bases short, with 14 bases between. Per germline, CDR1 SGHTS and CDR2 YDEGEE. Here the CDR3 reads CASSSRELSGANVLTF. DNA for the CDR3: TGTGCCAGCAGCTCCAGGGAACTCTCCGGGGCCAACGTCCTGACTTTC.

The genes are TRBV7-3 and TRBJ1-2; weak D call: TRBD1 (5 bases). The germline V gene encodes CDR1 SGHTA and CDR2 FQGTGA. Trimming removed 5 bases at V and 4 bases at J, with 14 bases between. This CDR3 region has 14 residues. Written as DNA, the CDR3 is TGTGCCAGCAGCCCGGACATGGAAGCCTATGGCTACACCTTC. It codes for CASSPDMEAYGYTF.

V and J are TRBV28 and TRBJ1-1; tentative D call: TRBD1 (5 bases). Germline CDR1 is MDHEN and CDR2 is SYDVKM. CDR3 length: 16 amino acids. Trimming removed 6 bases at V and 2 bases at J, with 19 bases between. CDR3 nucleotides: TGTGCCAGCAGCCCCCAAGGTCCCAGGGCAAACACTGAAGCTTTCTTT. It specifies CASSPQGPRANTEAFF.

V usage is TRBV5-4 and J usage is TRBJ2-3; 9 nucleotides agree with TRBD1. Looked up from germline, CDR1 is SGHNT and CDR2 is YYREEE (reference sequence). The CDR3 runs 15 residues. J was trimmed by 4 bases and V by 5 bases; bases with no gene match: 8. This CDR3 is CASRTRQGVADTQYF. In DNA, the CDR3 is TGTGCCAGCAGAACAAGACAGGGGGTTGCAGATACGCAGTATTTT.

J is TRBJ1-5 and V is TRBV19; D perhaps matches TRBD1 (5 bases). Germline V gene sequence: CDR1 LNHDA, CDR2 SQIVND (reference sequence). The CDR3 sequence is 14 residues long. The ends were cut back, 7 bases at V and 7 bases at J, with 17 bases in the middle. CDR3 DNA: TGTGCCAGTAACGGGCAGGGAGGCGGCCAGCCCCAGCATTTT. Amino acid sequence: CASNGQGGGQPQHF.

V is TRBV28 and J is TRBJ1-2; TRBD1 matches 11 bases. Per germline, CDR1 MDHEN and CDR2 SYDVKM. J lost 8 bases, V lost 4 bases, and 12 bases had no gene match. This CDR3 is 16 amino acids long. CDR3 residues: CASSSVSGDRGSGYTF. As DNA, the CDR3 is TGTGCCAGCAGTTCTGTTTCTGGGGACAGGGGGTCGGGCTACACCTTC.

The chain links TRBV9 to TRBJ2-1; 10 nucleotides agree with TRBD2. Trimming at V came to 4 bases and at J to 8 bases, leaving 6 bases not matched to a gene. CDR1 and CDR2 from the germline V gene are SGDLS and YYNGEE. The length of the CDR3 is 14 residues. This chain's CDR3 is CASSSGGANHEQFF. The CDR3 nucleotides are TGTGCCAGCAGCAGCGGGGGGGCCAATCATGAGCAGTTCTTC.

V is TRBV20-1 and J is TRBJ2-7; a weak D match, TRBD1 (6 bases). V lost 3 bases and J lost 0, with 15 bases in between. The CDR3 contains 15 residues. The germline V gene encodes CDR1 DFQATT and CDR2 SNEGSKA (reference sequence). CDR3 in DNA: TGCAGTGCTAGTGGGGCTCCGGGACACTCCTACGAGCAGTACTTC. It is translated as CSASGAPGHSYEQYF.

This clone appeared once. The chain links TRBV23-1 to TRBJ1-1; D is perhaps TRBD1 (6 bases). TRBV23-1 is sorted into the ORF group, with uncertain function. The ends were cut back, 3 bases at V and 4 bases at J, with 18 bases in the middle. The CDR3 sequence is 16 residues long. In DNA form, the CDR3 reads TGCGCCAGCAGTCAGTCACCGAACAGGGACGGCACTGAAGCTTTCTTT. It encodes CASSQSPNRDGTEAFF.

The sample holds one count of this clone. This specimen includes other DNA sequences encoding the same CDR3. The genes are TRBV5-1 and TRBJ2-7; possibly TRBD1 for D (5 bases). V lost 0 bases, J lost 4 bases, and 8 bases lay in between. From germline, CDR1 is SGHRS and CDR2 YFSETQ. The CDR3 runs 13 residues. CDR3 in amino acids: CASSLGAGYEQYF. Written as DNA, the CDR3 is TGCGCCAGCAGCTTGGGGGCAGGGTACGAGCAGTACTTC.

The V and J genes are TRBV4-1 and TRBJ2-7; 11 positions agree with TRBD1. The CDR3 consists of 15 residues. V lost 1 base to trimming and J lost 5 bases; unmatched junction nucleotides: 4. Germline V gives CDR1 MGHRA, CDR2 YSYEKL. CDR3 amino acids: CASSQAWTGGHEQYF. CDR3 bases: TGCGCCAGCAGCCAAGCTTGGACAGGGGGCCACGAGCAGTACTTC.

The chain recombines TRBV7-8 with TRBJ1-3, with D perhaps TRBD1 (5 bases). Trimming stripped 7 bases from V and 0 bases from J, with 13 bases between. Germline V CDR1 and CDR2: SGHVS, FQNEAQ. The CDR3 runs 15 residues. CDR3 sequence: CASNLGGNSGNTIYF. The CDR3 bases are TGTGCCAGCAATCTTGGGGGGAACTCTGGAAACACCATATATTTT.

The rearrangement uses TRBV5-1 and TRBJ1-6; 9 bases map to TRBD1. The CDR3 sequence is 15 residues long. Per germline, CDR1 SGHRS and CDR2 YFSETQ. Unmatched junction bases numbered 6, after V lost 4 bases and J lost 7 bases. The CDR3 nucleotides are TGCGCCAGCAGCCAGAATACAGGGGGCAATTCACCCCTCCACTTT. This codes for CASSQNTGGNSPLHF.

This clone has more than one count but fewer than ten. The rearrangement joins TRBV6-5 to TRBJ1-2; 9 bases fit TRBD1. Germline values: CDR1 MNHEY, CDR2 SVGAGI. V lost 4 bases, J lost 2 bases, and 2 bases stayed unmatched. This CDR3 contains 14 residues. CDR3 sequence: CASSWDRANYGYTF. For the CDR3, the DNA is TGTGCCAGCAGTTGGGACAGGGCGAACTATGGCTACACCTTC.

This clone occurred a few times. The CDR3 sequence is CATCGLEPYNEQFF. DNA of the CDR3: TGTGCCACCTGTGGGCTAGAGCCCTACAATGAGCAGTTCTTC. The chain links TRBV24-1 to TRBJ2-1; D unresolved. Germline V gene sequence: CDR1 KGHDR, CDR2 SFDVKD. The CDR3 consists of 14 residues. V was pared by 9 bases and J by 2 bases, with 13 bases between.

This clone was counted between two and nine times. The chain recombines TRBV28 with TRBJ1-1; a weak D match, TRBD1 (5 bases). Trimming shortened V by 5 bases and J by 0 bases, and 16 bases separated the two germline ends. The CDR3 has 16 residues. Germline CDR1 MDHEN, CDR2 SYDVKM. The CDR3 region has the DNA TGTGCCAGCAGTCCTTCCGGAGGGACCGTGAACACTGAAGCTTTCTTT. This gives the protein CASSPSGGTVNTEAFF.

V usage is TRBV2 and J usage is TRBJ1-6; D gene ambiguous. The germline CDR1 and CDR2 sequences are SNHLY and FYNNEI. V lost 5 bases and J lost 3, with 11 bases in between. The CDR3 runs to 15 residues. The CDR3 region is CASSTTGIYNSPLHF. DNA for the CDR3: TGTGCCAGCAGTACGACCGGGATCTATAATTCACCCCTCCACTTT.

This chain joins TRBV2 and TRBJ1-3, with 10 nucleotides matching TRBD1. Germline V gives CDR1 SNHLY, CDR2 FYNNEI. Trimming removed 5 bases from V and 0 bases from J; junction bases left unmatched: 10. The CDR3 covers 18 residues. This chain's CDR3 is CASSPRQGALISGNTIYF. The CDR3 nucleotides read TGTGCCAGCAGTCCGAGACAGGGGGCCCTGATCTCTGGAAACACCATATATTTT.

The genes are TRBV27 and TRBJ2-7; D unresolved. Between the trimmed V and J ends, which lost 5 bases and 7 bases, there was a span of 12 bases. This CDR3 spans 12 amino acids. Germline loops: CDR1 MNHEY, CDR2 SMNVEV (reference sequence). CDR3 sequence (DNA): TGTGCCAGCAGTCCCCGTAGCCCAGAGCAGTACTTC. Amino acids: CASSPRSPEQYF.

V usage is TRBV4-2 and J usage is TRBJ2-5; D possibly corresponds to TRBD2 (6 bases). Trimming stripped 2 bases from V and 5 bases from J, with 21 bases between. Germline V gene lookup returns CDR1 LGHNA and CDR2 YNFKEQ. This CDR3 region has 17 residues. CDR3 nucleotides: TGTGCCAGCAGCCAAAGCAAAGGAGGGAGGCCTTGGGAGACCCAGTACTTC. It codes for CASSQSKGGRPWETQYF.

The rearrangement joins TRBV7-9 to TRBJ1-5; D might be TRBD1 (5 bases). The CDR3 length is 14 residues. CDR1 is SEHNR, CDR2 FQNEAQ, per germline (reference sequence). Trimming took 4 bases from V and 3 from J, leaving 10 bases between them. Here the CDR3 DNA reads TGTGCCAGCAGCTCGTCGGGGGACAATCAGCCCCAGCATTTT. Translating gives CASSSSGDNQPQHF.